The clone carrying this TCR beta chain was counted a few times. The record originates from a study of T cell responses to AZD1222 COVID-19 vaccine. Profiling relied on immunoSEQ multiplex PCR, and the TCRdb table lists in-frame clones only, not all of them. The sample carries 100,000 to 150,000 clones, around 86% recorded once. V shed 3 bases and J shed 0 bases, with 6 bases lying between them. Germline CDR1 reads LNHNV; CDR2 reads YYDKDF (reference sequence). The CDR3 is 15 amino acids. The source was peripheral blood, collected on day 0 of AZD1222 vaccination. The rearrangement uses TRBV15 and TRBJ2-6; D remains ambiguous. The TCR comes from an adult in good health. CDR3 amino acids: CATSRDLSGANVLTF. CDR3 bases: TGTGCCACCAGCAGGGACCTCTCTGGGGCCAACGTCCTGACTTTC.